A single sample gave rise to the 22 T cell receptor beta chains below, sequenced in a study of T-cell reconstitution after alpha-beta-depleted transplantation in children. The library targeted TCRbeta and was prepared with unique molecular identifiers. Via MiXCR, TCRdb re-called the PCR reads, giving one row per CDR3 protein. The sample lists some 500,000 distinct CDR3 sequences, around 17% occurring once. Sequences were derived from PBMCs from the stem cell graft donor, sampled from the stem cell graft. These receptors were taken from a human donor who donated a stem cell graft to a child with acute lymphoblastic leukemia.

The rearrangement links TRBV7-7 to TRBJ2-1; no clear D gene. Germline V gene lookup returns CDR1 SSHAT and CDR2 FNYEAQ (reference sequence). V was trimmed by 1 base and J by 2 bases, leaving 3 bases between them. The CDR3 has 13 amino acids. The CDR3 spells CASSLVPYNEQFF. The CDR3 region has the DNA TGTGCCAGCAGCTTAGTGCCCTACAATGAGCAGTTCTTC.

This chain uses TRBV7-6 with TRBJ2-3, with D perhaps TRBD2 (5 bases). CDR1 is SGHVS, CDR2 FNYEAQ, per germline. Trimming cost V 2 bases and J 1 base, with 22 bases left between them. This CDR3 spans 19 amino acids. The CDR3, as DNA: TGTGCCAGCAGCTTACCGGGATCCTTAGACTTCCGAGGCACAGATACGCAGTATTTT. Translated: CASSLPGSLDFRGTDTQYF.

Only a few counts were recorded for this clonotype. The CDR3, as DNA: TGCAGTGCAAAAAGAACGCCGGAGACCCAGTACTTC. Its protein is CSAKRTPETQYF. This chain connects TRBV20-1 to TRBJ2-5; D unclear. CDR3 length: 12 residues. V was cut by 6 bases and J by 5 bases, with 13 bases left in between. Germline V lookup: CDR1 DFQATT, CDR2 SNEGSKA (reference sequence).

J is TRBJ2-7 and V is TRBV14, with D possibly called TRBD1 or TRBD2 (5 bases each). The germline V and J ends were trimmed by 1 base and 0 bases, with 13 bases remaining between them. The CDR3 sequence is 16 residues long. Per germline, CDR1 SGHDN and CDR2 FVKESK. The CDR3 nucleotides read TGTGCCAGCAGCCAAGTGGGGACGCCGAGCTCCTACGAGCAGTACTTC. Translating gives CASSQVGTPSSYEQYF.

This sequence joins TRBV14 and TRBJ2-1; D may be TRBD2 (6 bases). The germline V and J ends were trimmed by 1 base and 2 bases, with 18 bases remaining between them. The germline CDR1 and CDR2 sequences are SGHDN and FVKESK. The CDR3 consists of 18 residues. The CDR3 bases are TGTGCCAGCAGCCAAGTGCCTAGGCGACTAGTGACCTACAATGAGCAGTTCTTC. It codes for CASSQVPRRLVTYNEQFF.

This sequence joins TRBV15 and TRBJ2-2, with 9 bases lining up with TRBD1. The V and J ends lost 2 bases and 4 bases, in that order; junction bases with no gene match: 5. Germline assignment: CDR1 LNHNV and CDR2 YYDKDF (reference sequence). The CDR3 is 16 amino acids. This CDR3 is CATSRHLGQGTGELFF. The CDR3 coding sequence is TGTGCCACCAGCAGACACCTGGGACAGGGCACCGGGGAGCTGTTTTTT.

This clonotype was counted only a few times. V and J are TRBV18 and TRBJ1-3; possibly TRBD1 for D (5 bases). V was clipped by 9 bases and J by 0 bases, with 12 bases between them. The CDR3 is made up of 14 amino acids. Germline CDR1 KGHSH, CDR2 LQKENI. CDR3 residues: CASKGRNSGNTIYF. Here the CDR3 DNA reads TGTGCCAGTAAGGGGAGAAACTCTGGAAACACCATATATTTT.

This clonotype appeared a few times. At one end the junction does not follow the germline gene, possibly because of a read error. The rearrangement joins TRBV11-2 to TRBJ2-3; D may be TRBD1 (6 bases). Germline assignment: CDR1 SGHAT and CDR2 FQNNGV. This CDR3 spans 12 amino acids. CDR3 protein: CASSLGDKRAHF. DNA for the CDR3: TGTGCCAGCAGCTTGGGGGACAAAAGGGCCCATTTT. Using reference TRBV11-2 and TRBJ2-3 for the parts outside the CDR3, the full variable domain is EAGVAQSPRYKIIEKRQSVAFWCNPISGHATLYWYQQILGQGPKLLIQFQNNGVVDDSQLPKDRFSAERLKGVDSTLKIQPAKLEDSAVYLCASSLGDKRAHFGPGTRLTVL.

The table lists this clonotype with many counts. The chain couples TRBV5-8 to TRBJ1-5; D remains unclear. CDR3 length: 14 amino acids. Trimming stripped 1 base from V and 1 base from J, with 6 bases between. The germline CDR1 and CDR2 sequences are SGHTS and YDEGEE. CDR3 nucleotides: TGTGCCAGCAGCTTGTTAATGAGCAATCAGCCCCAGCATTTT. It encodes CASSLLMSNQPQHF.

The DNA of the CDR3 is TGCGCCAGCAGCCAAGCGAATGGAGACGGCCCATATGGCTACACCTTC. Encoded protein: CASSQANGDGPYGYTF. The gene calls are TRBV4-1 and TRBJ1-2; D remains unclear. The length of the CDR3 is 16 residues. The V end was cut by 1 base, the J end by 5 bases, with 17 bases between. Germline loops: CDR1 MGHRA, CDR2 YSYEKL.

This clonotype was observed a few times. The gene calls are TRBV28 and TRBJ2-3; TRBD2 matches at 8 bases. CDR1 is MDHEN, CDR2 SYDVKM, per germline. With 7 bases clipped from V and 2 bases from J, the junction kept 5 bases outside the gene matches. This CDR3 contains 14 residues. CDR3 DNA sequence: TGTGCCAGCACTCGGGGGGGGGACACAGATACGCAGTATTTT. Protein product: CASTRGGDTDTQYF.

This clonotype was counted a few times. The rearrangement joins TRBV12-3 or TRBV12-4 to TRBJ1-2; TRBD1 agrees at 7 bases. The J segment lost 4 bases and the V segment lost 6 bases, leaving 8 bases of the junction unmatched. The CDR3 consists of 14 residues. DNA of the CDR3: TGTGCCAGCAGCTCACAGGGGCTCGGCTATGGCTACACCTTC. Its translation: CASSSQGLGYGYTF.

The chain is built from TRBV10-3 and TRBJ2-1; no reliable D call. Deletions cut 5 bases from V and 7 bases from J, with 6 bases between. Germline assignment: CDR1 ENHRY and CDR2 SYGVKD. There are 11 residues in the CDR3. The CDR3 bases are TGTGCCATCAGTACCCTTAATGAGCAGTTCTTC. This gives the protein CAISTLNEQFF.

The rearrangement joins TRBV19 to TRBJ2-1; D unclear. Germline loops: CDR1 LNHDA, CDR2 SQIVND (reference sequence). Trimming removed 6 bases at V and 0 bases at J, with 18 bases between. The CDR3 runs 17 residues. The CDR3 coding sequence is TGTGCCAGTAGAAACTCCTTGGCCAGGAGCTCCTACAATGAGCAGTTCTTC. Its protein product is CASRNSLARSSYNEQFF.

The sample holds a few counts of this clonotype. The chain recombines TRBV11-2 with TRBJ1-3; the match to TRBD1 covers 7 bases. The CDR3 sequence is 15 residues long. Germline V CDR1 and CDR2: SGHAT, FQNNGV. V shed 7 bases, J shed 3 bases, and the junction held 9 bases outside the gene matches. The CDR3, as DNA: TGTGCCAGCACCCAAGACAGGGCTAGTGGAAACACCATATATTTT. Translating gives CASTQDRASGNTIYF.

This clonotype turned up a few times. V and J are TRBV5-6 and TRBJ2-7; D not certain. The CDR3 runs 12 residues. Per the germline V gene, CDR1 is SGHDT and CDR2 is YYEEEE. Trimming removed 5 bases from V and 3 bases from J, with 9 bases in between. CDR3 protein: CASSILSYEQYF. In nucleotides, the CDR3 is TGTGCCAGCAGTATCCTGAGCTACGAGCAGTACTTC.

This clonotype was detected a few times. The chain is built from TRBV7-9 and TRBJ2-7; 11 nucleotides line up with TRBD1. The trim removed 7 bases at V and 4 bases at J, leaving 9 bases unmatched. The germline V gene encodes CDR1 SEHNR and CDR2 FQNEAQ (reference sequence). The CDR3 is 15 residues long. The CDR3 is CASIFAGTGGYEQYF. CDR3 coding DNA: TGTGCCAGCATCTTTGCCGGGACAGGGGGTTACGAGCAGTACTTC.

This chain connects TRBV6-5 to TRBJ1-1; D gene ambiguous. The CDR3 runs 13 residues. Germline CDR1 is MNHEY and CDR2 is SVGAGI. V dropped 0 bases and J dropped 8 bases, with 10 bases sitting between them. The CDR3 coding sequence is TGTGCCAGCAGTTACTCCCCTTCGGTGGAAGCTTTCTTT. Protein sequence: CASSYSPSVEAFF.

V is TRBV4-1 and J is TRBJ1-2; D is possibly TRBD1 (5 bases). In germline, CDR1 is MGHRA, CDR2 YSYEKL. This CDR3 region has 14 residues. V was cut by 4 bases and J by 5 bases, with 14 bases left in between. This CDR3 reads CASSPEAQGYGYTF. In DNA form, the CDR3 reads TGCGCCAGCAGCCCAGAGGCCCAGGGATATGGCTACACCTTC.

The DNA of the CDR3 is TGTGCCAGCAGCCAAGAGAATATGGCCGCGAGCTCCTACAATGAGCAGTTCTTC. Encoded protein: CASSQENMAASSYNEQFF. The rearrangement uses TRBV3-1 and TRBJ2-1; D is uncertain. This CDR3 spans 18 amino acids. Trimming pared 0 bases from V and 0 bases from J, leaving 15 bases between. The germline V gene has CDR1 LGHDT and CDR2 YNNKEL (reference sequence).

In this sample, this clonotype turned up a few times. The J gene is TRBJ2-2, the V gene TRBV4-1; 7 positions agree with TRBD2. This CDR3 contains 15 residues. The germline V gene encodes CDR1 MGHRA and CDR2 YSYEKL. Germline trimming cut 3 bases from V and 7 bases from J; bases unmatched to any gene: 8. The CDR3 loop is CASSQLGGGIGELFF. DNA of the CDR3: TGCGCCAGCAGCCAGCTAGGCGGGGGTATCGGGGAGCTGTTTTTT.

Only a few counts were recorded for this clonotype. This chain connects TRBV5-6 to TRBJ2-7, with D perhaps matching TRBD2 (6 bases). The V gene's germline CDR1 is SGHDT and CDR2 YYEEEE. Trimming took off 0 bases at V and 3 bases at J, with 13 bases between the two ends. The CDR3 runs to 15 residues. CDR3 sequence reads: CASSLDGAGNYEQYF. CDR3 nucleotides: TGTGCCAGCAGCTTGGATGGGGCGGGAAACTACGAGCAGTACTTC.